This TCR beta chain originates from a study of blood T cell repertoires in COVID-19. Study information: Samples came from the United States, Italy and Spain, spanning acute and convalescent COVID-19. The analysed material was cDNA or gDNA that came from T cells, B-cell-depleted T cells, or PBMCs.

The germline gives CDR1 MDHEN, CDR2 SYDVKM. The V end lost 7 bases, the J end lost 3 bases, and 16 bases lay between the germline ends. The CDR3 loop spans 14 amino acids. Methods used by the authors: From reference gene primer amplification, estimates of nucleated cell counts were derived. The protocol was immunoSEQ multiplex PCR, while the TCRdb copy is restricted to in-frame clones and leaves out a portion. V and J calls and clone size are those listed in that table; D and trimming were worked out from the DNA. The data hold 300,000 to 450,000 clones, with around nine tenths observed a single time.

The material sequenced was peripheral blood. The TCR comes from a human donor in a cohort sampled during active COVID-19. The rearrangement links TRBV28 to TRBJ2-7, with D possibly matching TRBD2 (6 bases). CDR3 sequence: CASTRSGAYYEQYF. For the CDR3, the DNA is TGTGCCAGCACTAGATCGGGAGCCTACTACGAGCAGTACTTC. The whole variable domain, remainder taken from reference TRBV28 and TRBJ2-7, is DVKVTQSSRYLVKRTGEKVFLECVQDMDHENMFWYRQDPGLGLRLIYFSYDVKMKEKGDIPEGYSVSREKKERFSLILESASTNQTSMYLCASTRSGAYYEQYFGPGTRLTVT.